The clone carrying this TCR beta chain occurred many times. Library construction for TCR beta used iRepertoire HTBI primers and Arm-PCR of CDR3 regions. TCRdb analysed the multiplex PCR reads with MiXCR anew, one entry per CDR3 protein. The sample records over 450,000 distinct CDR3 sequences, around 13% being singletons. These data are taken from a study of regulatory T cells in long-lasting Graves disease. Time point defined: newly diagnosed GD, antithyroid drugs for less than 3 months. There was RNA extracted from PBMCs, and the TCR library was made from it. V trimming: 5 bases; J trimming: 3 bases; junction bases outside the gene matches: 12. CDR1 and CDR2 from the germline V gene are SGHVS and FQNEAQ. This CDR3 is built from 16 residues. These data were also reused for a study on T cells in Graves' hyperthyroidism and ophthalmopathy.

Material: peripheral blood mononuclear cells (PBMCs), obtained at new diagnosis, from a patient treated with antithyroid drugs. The chain recombines TRBV7-8 with TRBJ1-2, with 7 bases that match TRBD1. The TCR comes from a woman in her 30s with Graves disease. Here the CDR3 DNA reads TGTGCCAGCAGCCGAGGGGGCAGCATACTCTACTATGGCTACACCTTC. Translating it yields CASSRGGSILYYGYTF.